These 15 T cell receptor beta chains originate from one sample sequenced in a study of T cells after yellow fever vaccination. One entry per CDR3 protein, called by TCRdb with MiXCR from the 5' RACE reads. The sample shows approximately 9,300 distinct CDR3 sequences, 4% to 6% of them seen only once. The sequenced sample was PBMCs, either bulk or a sorted T-cell subset (CD4+, CD8+, memory, or dextramer-sorted; not recorded which), obtained approximately 16 days after the first yellow fever vaccination. Receptor source: a man between 18 and 29 years old who received the YFV17D yellow fever vaccine.

This clonotype is deemed medium-sized. V gene TRBV4-3 combines with J gene TRBJ2-5; no clear D. Germline-derived CDR1 and CDR2 are LGHNA and YSLEER. The CDR3 length is 13 residues. V was trimmed by 1 base and J by 3 bases, leaving 6 bases between them. The CDR3 region is CASSQGAKETQYF. The CDR3 nucleotides are TGCGCCAGCAGCCAAGGGGCGAAAGAGACCCAGTACTTC.

This clonotype was detected many times. This chain uses TRBV15 with TRBJ1-2; 9 positions agree with TRBD1. The V segment lost 6 bases and the J segment 3 bases; nucleotides outside the gene matches: 5. This CDR3 spans 14 amino acids. The germline V gene encodes CDR1 LNHNV and CDR2 YYDKDF (reference sequence). In DNA form, the CDR3 reads TGTGCCACCAGGAGGGACAGGGCGGACTATGGCTACACCTTC. Translation: CATRRDRADYGYTF.

This clonotype has at least ten counts. The V gene is TRBV7-9, the J gene TRBJ1-1; no clear D gene. The CDR3 loop spans 13 amino acids. The germline gives CDR1 SEHNR, CDR2 FQNEAQ (reference sequence). The V and J ends lost 3 bases and 3 bases respectively, with 8 bases between them. CDR3: CASSFGQYTEAFF. In DNA, the CDR3 is TGTGCCAGCAGCTTCGGCCAGTACACTGAAGCTTTCTTT. The entire variable domain, with the rest obtained from reference TRBV7-9 and TRBJ1-1, is as follows: DTGVSQNPRHKITKRGQNVTFRCDPISEHNRLYWYRQTLGQGPEFLTYFQNEAQLEKSRLLSDRFSAERPKGSFSTLEIQRTEQGDSAMYLCASSFGQYTEAFFGQGTRLTVV.

Sample share makes this clonotype medium-sized (0.01 to 0.1%). V and J are TRBV7-3 and TRBJ1-1; 7 bases agree with TRBD1. The trim removed 3 bases at V and 2 bases at J, leaving 3 bases unmatched. The CDR3 spans 14 residues. Germline CDR1 SGHTA, CDR2 FQGTGA. CDR3 sequence: CASSFGTVNTEAFF. DNA of the CDR3: TGTGCCAGCAGCTTCGGGACAGTAAACACTGAAGCTTTCTTT.

This clonotype qualifies as medium-sized. The chain carries TRBV7-9 and TRBJ2-4; possibly TRBD1 or TRBD2 for D (6 bases each). With 5 bases removed from V and 6 bases from J, the gap between germline ends came to 14 bases. Germline CDR1 is SEHNR and CDR2 is FQNEAQ (reference sequence). The CDR3 contains 14 residues. This CDR3 reads CASSLTGASNIQYF. DNA of the CDR3: TGTGCCAGCAGCCTCACGGGGGCTTCAAACATTCAGTACTTC.

In its sample, this clonotype is medium-sized. The chain couples TRBV14 to TRBJ1-5; no clear D. The V end lost 0 bases, the J end lost 6 bases, and 6 bases lay between the germline ends. The germline V gene has CDR1 SGHDN and CDR2 FVKESK. The CDR3 covers 13 residues. CDR3 in amino acids: CASSQDRGQPQHF. In DNA form, the CDR3 reads TGTGCCAGCAGCCAAGATCGGGGTCAGCCCCAGCATTTT. Full variable domain (remainder filled in from reference TRBV14 and TRBJ1-5): EAGVTQFPSHSVIEKGQTVTLRCDPISGHDNLYWYRRVMGKEIKFLLHFVKESKQDESGMPNNRFLAERTGGTYSTLKVQPAELEDSGVYFCASSQDRGQPQHFGDGTRLSIL.

By share, this clonotype ranks as medium-sized. V and J are TRBV4-1 and TRBJ2-1; TRBD1 aligns across 7 bases. CDR3 length: 15 amino acids. V was pared by 4 bases and J by 4 bases, with 7 bases of the junction left unmatched. CDR1 is MGHRA and CDR2 is YSYEKL in the germline V gene. The CDR3 bases are TGCGCCAGCAGCCTCAGGGACAGCTATTACAATGAGCAGTTCTTC. Protein product: CASSLRDSYYNEQFF.

This clonotype was counted at least ten times. The CDR3 sequence is CATIAGTSTDTQYF. The DNA of the CDR3 is TGTGCCACCATAGCGGGAACTAGCACAGATACGCAGTATTTT. The chain is built from TRBV10-3 and TRBJ2-3, with 8 bases lining up with TRBD2. The V gene end was trimmed by 10 bases and the J gene end by 0 bases; junction bases not matched to a gene: 6. Germline CDR1 ENHRY, CDR2 SYGVKD. The CDR3 spans 14 residues.

This clonotype qualifies as medium-sized. V and J are TRBV5-1 and TRBJ2-3; no reliable D call. Trimming took off 4 bases at V and 2 bases at J, with 14 bases between the two ends. In germline, CDR1 is SGHRS, CDR2 YFSETQ. CDR3 size: 15 residues. The CDR3 coding sequence is TGCGCCAGCAGCCAAATGCGTCACTTCACAGATACGCAGTATTTT. Translation gives CASSQMRHFTDTQYF.

This clonotype counts as medium-sized. The chain couples TRBV2 to TRBJ2-2; D not resolved. This CDR3 has 11 amino acids. Germline CDR1 reads SNHLY; CDR2 reads FYNNEI. V lost 6 bases and J 5 bases, leaving 4 bases between the germline ends. CDR3 region: CASRGTGELFF. The CDR3 DNA sequence: TGTGCCAGCAGGGGTACCGGGGAGCTGTTTTTT.

This clonotype was counted at least ten times. The rearrangement links TRBV12-3 or TRBV12-4 to TRBJ1-1; D may be TRBD1 (5 bases). The V and J ends lost 7 bases and 8 bases respectively, with 14 bases between them. This CDR3 region has 12 residues. The CDR3 bases are TGTGCCAGCACCCCCGGGGGGGGGGAAGCTTTCTTT. As protein: CASTPGGGEAFF.

This clonotype was seen more than once but under ten times. The chain couples TRBV5-4 to TRBJ2-7; 7 bases match TRBD1. Trimming cost V 0 bases and J 3 bases; bases outside gene matches: 9. This CDR3 region has 16 residues. Germline-derived CDR1 and CDR2 are SGHNT and YYREEE (reference sequence). The CDR3 coding sequence is TGTGCCAGCAGCTTGGCCGCGGACAGGCGAGACTACGAGCAGTACTTC. The encoded protein is CASSLAADRRDYEQYF. Using reference TRBV5-4 and TRBJ2-7 for the parts outside the CDR3, the full variable domain is ETGVTQSPTHLIKTRGQQVTLRCSSQSGHNTVSWYQQALGQGPQFIFQYYREEENGRGNFPPRFSGLQFPNYSSELNVNALELDDSALYLCASSLAADRRDYEQYFGPGTRLTVT.

This clonotype occurred many times. The chain uses TRBV5-1 and TRBJ2-1; no clear D gene. The CDR3 runs to 15 residues. V was trimmed by 4 bases and J by 1 base, leaving 12 bases between them. Germline-derived CDR1 and CDR2 are SGHRS and YFSETQ. CDR3 sequence: CASSGRTGSYNEQFF. CDR3 coding DNA: TGCGCCAGCAGCGGGCGGACCGGTTCCTACAATGAGCAGTTCTTC.

This clonotype is medium-sized within its sample. The gene calls are TRBV6-5 and TRBJ2-5; no reliable D call. Germline V gene data show CDR1 as MNHEY and CDR2 as SVGAGI. Trimming left V 5 bases short and J 8 bases short, with 21 bases between. The CDR3 has 15 residues. CDR3 DNA sequence: TGTGCCAGCAGTACCCCGACGGACCTGACCTATACCCAGTACTTC. It encodes CASSTPTDLTYTQYF.

This clonotype was observed a handful of times. V and J are TRBV7-6 and TRBJ2-1, with 9 positions matching TRBD1. This CDR3 is 17 amino acids long. V trimming: 1 base; J trimming: 3 bases; junction bases outside the gene matches: 7. The germline V gene encodes CDR1 SGHVS and CDR2 FNYEAQ. The CDR3 reads CASSLGGGGQGYNEQFF. CDR3 nucleotide sequence: TGTGCCAGCAGCTTAGGGGGCGGGGGACAGGGCTACAATGAGCAGTTCTTC.